Below are 12 T cell receptor beta chains sequenced from a single sample in a study of identical twins. From the 5' RACE reads, TCRdb called clonotypes with MiXCR, one entry per CDR3 protein. The sample has about 570,000 distinct CDR3 sequences, just under 10% seen once. The same specimen was also included in a second study, on yellow fever vaccine responses in identical twins.

The material sequenced was PBMCs. The receptors stem from a woman between 18 and 29 years old in good health.

This chain links TRBV5-1 with TRBJ1-4; TRBD1 aligns across 11 bases. This CDR3 comprises 15 residues. Trimming cost V 4 bases and J 7 bases; bases outside gene matches: 6. Germline V gives CDR1 SGHRS, CDR2 YFSETQ. The CDR3 DNA reads as TGCGCCAGCAGCACAGGGACAGGGGGACGTGAAAAACTGTTTTTT. This sequence encodes CASSTGTGGREKLFF.

This clonotype was counted a few times. This rearrangement joins TRBV19 to TRBJ1-6, with 9 bases matching TRBD1. Germline CDR1 is LNHDA and CDR2 is SQIVND (reference sequence). The CDR3 covers 15 residues. J gave up 10 bases and V 5 bases, and 9 bases lay outside the gene matches. The CDR3 region has the DNA TGTGCCAGTAGTTCAGGCGGGACAGGGTTCTCACCCCTCCACTTT. Translated, it gives CASSSGGTGFSPLHF.

The chain combines TRBV4-1 with TRBJ2-1, with D uncertain. Germline V CDR1 and CDR2: MGHRA, YSYEKL. V lost 3 bases and J 8 bases, leaving 11 bases between the germline ends. The CDR3 contains 13 residues. CDR3 loop: CASSHPPGDEQFF. The CDR3 DNA reads TGCGCCAGCAGCCATCCACCCGGCGATGAGCAGTTCTTC.

This clonotype was observed at least ten times. This chain uses TRBV5-4 with TRBJ2-3; 9 bases fit TRBD1. Germline V gene lookup returns CDR1 SGHNT and CDR2 YYREEE (reference sequence). CDR3 length: 15 residues. J lost 1 base, V lost 4 bases, and 4 bases had no gene match. CDR3 DNA: TGTGCCAGCAGCGGCCGGGACAGGGGCACAGATACGCAGTATTTT. It translates to CASSGRDRGTDTQYF.

This clonotype was picked up many times. V gene TRBV12-3 or TRBV12-4 combines with J gene TRBJ1-2; unclear D gene. Trimming removed 4 bases at V and 3 bases at J, with 15 bases between. This CDR3 has 15 residues. The CDR3 DNA follows: TGTGCCAGCAGTTCCCGACGGAAATCCGACTATGGCTACACCTTC. Translated: CASSSRRKSDYGYTF.

This clonotype was seen a handful of times. V is TRBV20-1 and J is TRBJ2-3, with no clear D. The CDR3 totals 12 residues. Germline V gene lookup returns CDR1 DFQATT and CDR2 SNEGSKA (reference sequence). The ends were cut back, 3 bases at V and 2 bases at J, with 6 bases in the middle. CDR3 sequence (DNA): TGCAGTGCTAGGGTTGACACAGATACGCAGTATTTT. This gives the protein CSARVDTDTQYF.

There are many counts of this clonotype. J is TRBJ1-1 and V is TRBV29-1; D might be TRBD1 (6 bases). Germline V gene lookup returns CDR1 SQVTM and CDR2 ANQGSEA. The CDR3 contains 14 residues. V gave up 3 bases and J gave up 1 base, with 12 bases separating them. CDR3 in DNA: TGCAGCGTTGACGACGGGGGCAAGAACACTGAAGCTTTCTTT. Amino acids: CSVDDGGKNTEAFF.

The sample holds many counts of this clonotype. V and J are TRBV29-1 and TRBJ1-3, with TRBD1 matching over 11 bases. The CDR3 is 14 amino acids. Germline V gene data show CDR1 as SQVTM and CDR2 as ANQGSEA. V lost 7 bases and J lost 3; bases outside the gene matches: 5. CDR3 residues: CSGTGGAYGNTIYF. The CDR3 region has the DNA TGCAGCGGGACAGGGGGCGCTTATGGAAACACCATATATTTT.

This clonotype was counted at least ten times. The rearrangement joins TRBV7-8 to TRBJ2-3; D is uncertain. The V gene lost 1 base and the J gene lost 4 bases, with 12 bases spanning the gap. The CDR3 has 15 residues. Germline loops: CDR1 SGHVS, CDR2 FQNEAQ. In nucleotides, the CDR3 is TGTGCCAGCAGCTTAGGTCAGCTACTGCCAGATACGCAGTATTTT. Translation: CASSLGQLLPDTQYF.

This clonotype was seen at least ten times. The gene calls are TRBV29-1 and TRBJ2-3, with D uncertain. V was pared by 7 bases and J by 6 bases, with 2 bases between. Germline values: CDR1 SQVTM, CDR2 ANQGSEA. CDR3 length: 8 amino acids. CDR3 sequence reads: CSADTQYF. The DNA for the CDR3 is TGCAGCGCTGATACGCAGTATTTT.

The chain has TRBV6-1 and TRBJ1-2; tentative D call: TRBD1 (5 bases). Germline loops: CDR1 MNHNS, CDR2 SASEGT. This CDR3 is 16 amino acids long. Deletions cut 7 bases from V and 4 bases from J, with 22 bases between. CDR3 in amino acids: CASIPGPLKLIYGYTF. CDR3 DNA sequence: TGTGCCAGCATTCCGGGACCTCTGAAGCTTATCTATGGCTACACCTTC.

The chain has TRBV9 and TRBJ1-6, with TRBD1 matching over 9 bases. V shed 0 bases, J shed 5 bases, and the junction held 6 bases outside the gene matches. The CDR3 loop spans 17 amino acids. CDR1 and CDR2 (germline): SGDLS, YYNGEE. CDR3: CASSVEGQGKNNSPLHF. Written as DNA, the CDR3 is TGTGCCAGCAGCGTAGAAGGACAGGGGAAAAATAATTCACCCCTCCACTTT. The variable domain in full, completed from reference TRBV9 and TRBJ1-6, reads DSGVTQTPKHLITATGQRVTLRCSPRSGDLSVYWYQQSLDQGLQFLIQYYNGEERAKGNILERFSAQQFPDLHSELNLSSLELGDSALYFCASSVEGQGKNNSPLHFGNGTRLTVT.